This entry features one T cell receptor beta chain sequence. The antigen remains undetermined. Clones were read by immunoSEQ multiplex PCR, and TCRdb kept only the in-frame ones, dropping some. The sample lists around 500,000 clones; 70% to 80% were seen once. Trimming took 3 bases from V and 5 from J, leaving 13 bases between them. Germline values: CDR1 MDHEN, CDR2 SYDVKM. The CDR3 is 15 amino acids. This sample is part of a study of shared clonotypes between healthy human individuals. The unsorted samples had roughly 86 million PBMCs used for genomic DNA. Study conclusions and caveats: Sequencing depth was expected to affect clonotype sharing among donors.

The specimen was PBMCs. The chain links TRBV28 to TRBJ2-2; possibly TRBD2 for D (6 bases). This clonotype was obtained from a woman in her thirties or forties in good health. Some clones in this sample may be carry-over from other donors' samples. The CDR3 DNA reads as TGTGCCAGCAGTTTCGCGGGATATTATACCGGGGAGCTGTTTTTT. Its protein product is CASSFAGYYTGELFF. The full variable domain, with the rest looked up from reference TRBV28 and TRBJ2-2, is DVKVTQSSRYLVKRTGEKVFLECVQDMDHENMFWYRQDPGLGLRLIYFSYDVKMKEKGDIPEGYSVSREKKERFSLILESASTNQTSMYLCASSFAGYYTGELFFGEGSRLTVL.